This T cell receptor (beta chain) was retrieved from a study of T cells in Graves' hyperthyroidism and ophthalmopathy. Points from the study as a whole: Most thyroid-expanded clonotypes above 0.001 were also found in blood.

The CDR3 runs 16 residues. V was pared by 0 bases and J by 3 bases, with 12 bases between. CDR1 and CDR2 (germline): MNHNS, SASEGT. Graves' hyperthyroidism showing no ophthalmopathy progression within 18 months was considered stable. Subjects aged 18 to 65 presented with newly diagnosed hyperthyroidism of less than 2 months' duration. Diagnoses were made from clinical symptoms, serum measures (thyroxine and TRAb), thyroid ultrasound and orbital computed tomography. RNA transcripts yielded amplified TCR beta CDR3 regions. A first-round RT-PCR of the TCR CDR3 used the HTBI primer set. Each CDR3 protein is one row after TCRdb ran MiXCR on the multiplex PCR reads. There are 400,000 to 550,000 distinct CDR3 sequences in the sample; roughly an eighth occur only once, and 15% to 20% lies in the top ten. A remark on this clonotype: The antigen remains undetermined.

This sequence was found in a woman between 18 and 30 years old with Graves' hyperthyroidism. The sequenced sample consisted of blood. This rearrangement joins TRBV6-1 to TRBJ1-3; a possible D gene is TRBD1 (5 bases). The CDR3, as DNA: TGTGCCAGCAGTGAAGCAGACGGGGCTTTTGGAAACACCATATATTTT. Protein product: CASSEADGAFGNTIYF.